This passage covers 10 T cell receptor beta chains from one sample sequenced in a study of human T cells and chemical hapten exposure. Indicated time point: patch test 1, 2 weeks after DPC sensitization. Indicated treatment: therapeutic diphenylcyclopropenone sensitization with weekly scalp DPC. TCRdb analysed the RACE reads with MiXCR anew, one entry per CDR3 protein. The data hold a few hundred thousand distinct CDR3 sequences, with approximately 5.1% observed a single time. Source: whole blood, taken in connection with sensitization to the hapten diphenylcyclopropenone (DPC). The origin of the receptors is a woman aged 45-60 years with alopecia areata. Some clones in this sample may be carry-over from other donors' samples.

The sample holds many counts of this clonotype. V usage is TRBV14 and J usage is TRBJ2-7; 8 bases are shared with TRBD1. Per germline, CDR1 SGHDN and CDR2 FVKESK. The CDR3 totals 15 residues. Trimming removed 3 bases from V and 3 bases from J; junction bases left unmatched: 7. The CDR3 region has the DNA TGTGCCAGCAGCCAGGGACAGGTCACCCTCTACGAGCAGTACTTC. Its protein is CASSQGQVTLYEQYF.

V usage is TRBV12-3 or TRBV12-4 and J usage is TRBJ2-7; D is tentatively TRBD1 or TRBD2 (5 bases each). Trimming left V 2 bases short and J 2 bases short, with 13 bases between. The CDR3 runs to 15 residues. The CDR3 bases are TGTGCCAGCAGTTTAAACGGGGCATCTACCTACGAGCAGTACTTC. Amino acids: CASSLNGASTYEQYF.

This clonotype was recorded at least ten times. The chain combines TRBV24-1 with TRBJ2-1; D remains ambiguous. The CDR3 contains 12 residues. Germline lookup yields CDR1 KGHDR and CDR2 SFDVKD. V dropped 3 bases and J dropped 3 bases, with 2 bases sitting between them. The CDR3 spells CATSDGYNEQFF. CDR3 DNA sequence: TGTGCCACCAGTGATGGCTACAATGAGCAGTTCTTC.

This clonotype has a handful of counts. The chain links TRBV7-2 to TRBJ2-1; D gene unclear. The CDR3 is made up of 12 amino acids. Between the trimmed V and J ends, which lost 6 bases and 7 bases, there was a span of 10 bases. The germline V gene encodes CDR1 SGHTA and CDR2 FQGNSA. CDR3 DNA sequence: TGTGCCAGCAGGGAATCCTCAAATGAGCAGTTCTTC. It translates to CASRESSNEQFF.

V gene TRBV3-1 combines with J gene TRBJ1-3, with D unresolved. The V and J ends lost 6 bases and 2 bases respectively, with 11 bases between them. The CDR3 sequence is 14 residues long. Germline lookup yields CDR1 LGHDT and CDR2 YNNKEL (reference sequence). In nucleotides, the CDR3 is TGTGCCAGCAGTCCCGGGAGGGCTGGAAACACCATATATTTT. Protein product: CASSPGRAGNTIYF. The entire variable domain, with the rest obtained from reference TRBV3-1 and TRBJ1-3, is as follows: DTAVSQTPKYLVTQMGNDKSIKCEQNLGHDTMYWYKQDSKKFLKIMFSYNNKELIINETVPNRFSPKSPDKAHLNLHINSLELGDSAVYFCASSPGRAGNTIYFGEGSWLTVV.

This clonotype came up many times. The J gene is TRBJ2-7, the V gene TRBV18, with 13 bases lining up with TRBD2. The length of the CDR3 is 18 residues. With 3 bases clipped from V and 2 bases from J, the junction kept 10 bases outside the gene matches. CDR1 is KGHSH, CDR2 LQKENI, per germline. In DNA form, the CDR3 reads TGTGCCAGCTCACCCCAAACTAGCGGGAGGGCCCGCCCCTACGAGCAGTACTTC. It specifies CASSPQTSGRARPYEQYF.

This clonotype has a handful of counts. The rearrangement joins TRBV6-1 to TRBJ2-7; D is undetermined. Trimming stripped 3 bases from V and 3 bases from J, with 6 bases between. The CDR3 consists of 12 residues. The germline gives CDR1 MNHNS, CDR2 SASEGT. The CDR3 DNA follows: TGTGCCAGCAGTGAGGGATTCTACGAGCAGTACTTC. It translates to CASSEGFYEQYF.

The CDR3 is CASSYEITTEAFF. The CDR3 DNA sequence: TGTGCCAGCAGTTATGAGATTACCACTGAAGCTTTCTTT. V usage is TRBV12-3 or TRBV12-4 and J usage is TRBJ1-1, with D uncertain. This CDR3 comprises 13 residues. Trimming took off 4 bases at V and 4 bases at J, with 10 bases between the two ends.

This clonotype was picked up many times. J is TRBJ2-2 and V is TRBV11-2; tentatively, D is TRBD1 or TRBD2 (5 bases each). V dropped 4 bases and J dropped 1 base, with 7 bases sitting between them. There are 14 residues in the CDR3. Per germline, CDR1 SGHAT and CDR2 FQNNGV. The CDR3 is CASSWDRNTGELFF. The CDR3 DNA reads as TGTGCCAGCAGCTGGGACCGGAACACCGGGGAGCTGTTTTTT. The full variable domain, completed using reference TRBV11-2 and TRBJ2-2, is EAGVAQSPRYKIIEKRQSVAFWCNPISGHATLYWYQQILGQGPKLLIQFQNNGVVDDSQLPKDRFSAERLKGVDSTLKIQPAKLEDSAVYLCASSWDRNTGELFFGEGSRLTVL.

In this sample, this clonotype turned up many times. The V gene is TRBV7-8, the J gene TRBJ1-6; D might be TRBD1 (6 bases). Germline CDR1 and CDR2: SGHVS and FQNEAQ. The CDR3 extends over 15 amino acids. Trimming removed 4 bases from V and 4 bases from J, with 11 bases in between. The CDR3 region has the DNA TGTGCCAGCAGCTCTAGGACAGCTTATAATTCACCCCTCCACTTT. Protein product: CASSSRTAYNSPLHF.